These 31 T cell receptor beta chains share one sample of origin, sequenced in a study of molecular identifiers for immune sequencing clone quantification. TCRdb re-analysed the PCR reads in MiXCR, keeping a single row per CDR3 protein. The sample consists of around 100,000 distinct CDR3 sequences, 30% to 35% of them appearing once. Source material: naive CD8+ T cells from blood, with Jurkat cell RNA spiked in. Documented subset: FACS-sorted CD8+CD4-CCR7+CD45RA+ naive T cells. These receptors were taken from a human donor in good health. Some libraries in this study had Jurkat cell RNA spiked in.

The chain uses TRBV28 and TRBJ1-3; the D gene is possibly TRBD1 (6 bases). Looked up from germline, CDR1 is MDHEN and CDR2 is SYDVKM. The CDR3 covers 15 residues. Trimming removed 2 bases from V and 4 bases from J, with 12 bases in between. In DNA form, the CDR3 reads TGTGCCAGCAGTTTACCCCTTGACAGGGGAAACACCATATATTTT. This sequence encodes CASSLPLDRGNTIYF.

This clonotype was found a few times. V gene TRBV6-5 combines with J gene TRBJ2-3; D is uncertain. CDR1 MNHEY and CDR2 SVGAGI come from the germline V gene. This CDR3 contains 14 residues. The ends were cut back, 3 bases at V and 1 base at J, with 8 bases in the middle. The DNA for the CDR3 is TGTGCCAGCAGTTATACGGCGGGCACAGATACGCAGTATTTT. Protein product: CASSYTAGTDTQYF.

With respect to this clonotype: One junction end disagrees with the germline gene, perhaps due to a read error. The V gene is TRBV25-1, the J gene TRBJ2-7, with a tentative D call TRBD1 (6 bases). The CDR3 sequence is 16 residues long. Germline CDR1 reads MGHDK; CDR2 reads SYGVNS. The CDR3 region has the DNA TGTGCCAGCAGTACCCCTCTGGACAGCCCTGGCTACGGGCAGTACTTC. Encoded protein: CASSTPLDSPGYGQYF.

Comment on this clonotype: Possible read error: a much larger clone is one base away. J is TRBJ2-7 and V is TRBV20-1, with D perhaps TRBD2 (6 bases). Germline V gene data show CDR1 as DFQATT and CDR2 as SNEGSKA (reference sequence). This CDR3 is built from 13 residues. The CDR3 sequence: CSASSGDSNEQYF. In DNA, the CDR3 is TGCAGTGCTAGTTCGGGAGACTCCAACGAGCAGTACTTC.

This rearrangement joins TRBV15 to TRBJ2-5; possible D gene TRBD2, 5 bases. V lost 1 base and J lost 1, with 10 bases in between. Germline assignment: CDR1 LNHNV and CDR2 YYDKDF (reference sequence). This CDR3 region has 15 residues. In nucleotides, the CDR3 is TGTGCCACCAGCAGAGCCCCAGCGGTCCAAGAGACCCAGTACTTC. This translates into CATSRAPAVQETQYF.

About this clonotype itself: Being one base from a much bigger clone, this may be a read error. The chain combines TRBV7-2 with TRBJ2-7; 9 bases fit TRBD2. The CDR3 loop spans 14 amino acids. Germline trimming cut 6 bases from V and 4 bases from J; bases unmatched to any gene: 7. The germline gives CDR1 SGHTA, CDR2 FQGNSA. The CDR3 DNA is TGTGCCAGCAGGCCCGTGACTAGCGGTTACGAGCAGTACTTC. As protein: CASRPVTSGYEQYF.

The genes are TRBV5-1 and TRBJ2-7; 9 bases align to TRBD2. CDR1 is SGHRS and CDR2 is YFSETQ in the germline V gene. With 3 bases clipped from V and 6 bases from J, the junction kept 10 bases outside the gene matches. The CDR3 extends over 15 amino acids. CDR3 region: CASSYRKREDPEQYF. CDR3 sequence (DNA): TGCGCCAGCAGCTATAGGAAGCGGGAGGATCCCGAGCAGTACTTC.

CDR3 in DNA: TGTGCCAGCAGCGTAGGGCAAACCACAGATACGCAGTATTTT. Translating gives CASSVGQTTDTQYF. This rearrangement joins TRBV9 to TRBJ2-3; D not resolved. This CDR3 comprises 14 residues. The V and J ends lost 0 bases and 2 bases respectively, with 7 bases between them. In germline, CDR1 is SGDLS, CDR2 YYNGEE. Supplemented by reference TRBV9 and TRBJ2-3, the full variable domain reads DSGVTQTPKHLITATGQRVTLRCSPRSGDLSVYWYQQSLDQGLQFLIQYYNGEERAKGNILERFSAQQFPDLHSELNLSSLELGDSALYFCASSVGQTTDTQYFGPGTRLTVL.

The table lists this clonotype with many counts. The chain has TRBV29-1 and TRBJ2-7; TRBD1 matches at 8 bases. The junction had 5 bases not matched to a gene; V was cut back by 5 bases and J by 2 bases. The CDR3 has 13 amino acids. CDR1 is SQVTM and CDR2 is ANQGSEA in the germline V gene. The CDR3 spells CSVSGQGAYEQYF. CDR3 in DNA: TGCAGCGTTTCAGGACAGGGTGCCTACGAGCAGTACTTC.

Only a few counts were recorded for this clonotype. This chain uses TRBV4-2 with TRBJ2-4; 9 bases line up with TRBD2. From germline, CDR1 is LGHNA and CDR2 YNFKEQ. The V and J ends lost 0 bases and 0 bases, in that order; junction bases with no gene match: 12. CDR3 length: 20 amino acids. The CDR3, as DNA: TGTGCCAGCAGCCAAGAGCCGACCGGACTAGCGATGATAGCCAAAAACATTCAGTACTTC. Its translation: CASSQEPTGLAMIAKNIQYF.

This sequence joins TRBV7-6 and TRBJ2-1; TRBD1 matches at 7 bases. The CDR3 is 16 amino acids. The trim removed 0 bases at V and 3 bases at J, leaving 5 bases unmatched. Germline CDR1 SGHVS, CDR2 FNYEAQ. CDR3 in DNA: TGTGCCAGCAGCTTAGCAGGGGGCTGGGACTACAATGAGCAGTTCTTC. Translated: CASSLAGGWDYNEQFF.

This clonotype was detected a few times. The rearrangement uses TRBV9 and TRBJ2-7; 7 nucleotides line up with TRBD1. J gave up 0 bases and V 3 bases, and 3 bases lay outside the gene matches. The CDR3 spans 14 residues. CDR1 is SGDLS and CDR2 is YYNGEE in the germline V gene. CDR3 sequence reads: CASSAGQYSYEQYF. CDR3 nucleotides: TGTGCCAGCAGCGCGGGACAGTACTCCTACGAGCAGTACTTC.

CDR3 loop: CASSLSMGFGEAFF. The CDR3 bases are TGTGCCAGCAGTTTATCGATGGGTTTCGGTGAAGCTTTCTTT. The V and J genes are TRBV27 and TRBJ1-1; D unclear. The CDR3 is made up of 14 amino acids. The germline V gene encodes CDR1 MNHEY and CDR2 SMNVEV (reference sequence). Between the trimmed V and J ends, which lost 0 bases and 7 bases, there was a span of 12 bases.

About this clonotype: Possible read error: a much larger clone is one base away. This sequence joins TRBV9 and TRBJ2-6, with D unresolved. Germline CDR1 is SGDLS and CDR2 is YYNGEE. CDR3 length equals 14 residues. The CDR3: CAISPVSGANVLTF. The DNA of the CDR3 is TGTGCCATCAGCCCCGTCTCTGGGGCCAACGTCCTGACTTTC.

This clonotype was counted only a few times. The chain links TRBV6-5 to TRBJ2-3; TRBD1 might be the D (6 bases). V dropped 2 bases and J dropped 3 bases, with 9 bases sitting between them. Germline V lookup: CDR1 MNHEY, CDR2 SVGAGI. The CDR3 is made up of 14 amino acids. This CDR3 is CASSYEDSTDTQYF. The CDR3 DNA is TGTGCCAGCAGTTACGAGGACAGTACAGATACGCAGTATTTT.

V and J are TRBV24-1 and TRBJ2-5; D not resolved. V lost 5 bases, J lost 3 bases, and 9 bases lay in between. This CDR3 is built from 13 residues. Germline CDR1 KGHDR, CDR2 SFDVKD. In nucleotides, the CDR3 is TGTGCCACCAGTGGCTCAAAAGAAGAGACCCAGTACTTC. Protein sequence: CATSGSKEETQYF.

Concerning this clonotype itself: A single base separates this from a much larger clone, so it may be a read error. The chain links TRBV6-1 to TRBJ2-6; TRBD2 matches 7 bases. The V gene's germline CDR1 is MNHNS and CDR2 SASEGT. The CDR3 is 15 residues long. The DNA of the CDR3 is TGTTCCAGCAGTGGTAGCGGGCGCGGGGCCAACGTCCTGACTTTC. Translated: CSSSGSGRGANVLTF.

Concerning this clonotype itself: A read error may explain this, as a much larger clone is one base away. This sequence joins TRBV28 and TRBJ2-7; D is undetermined. This CDR3 spans 14 amino acids. Germline CDR1 and CDR2: MDHEN and SYDVKM. CDR3 amino acids: CASSLWNAPYEQCF. The CDR3 nucleotides are TGTGCCAGCAGTCTATGGAATGCGCCCTACGAGCAGTGCTTC. The full variable domain, rest sourced from reference TRBV28 and TRBJ2-7, is DVKVTQSSRYLVKRTGEKVFLECVQDMDHENMFWYRQDPGLGLRLIYFSYDVKMKEKGDIPEGYSVSREKKERFSLILESASTNQTSMYLCASSLWNAPYEQCFGPGTRLTVT.

This chain uses TRBV6-2 or TRBV6-3 with TRBJ2-7; possibly TRBD2 for D (6 bases). Germline V CDR1 and CDR2: MNHEY, SVGEGT. Trimming removed 6 bases at V and 4 bases at J, with 13 bases between. The length of the CDR3 is 13 residues. CDR3 nucleotide sequence: TGTGCCAGCAGCCCGGGACTGCTATACGAGCAGTACTTC. It is translated as CASSPGLLYEQYF.

This clonotype was counted only a few times. This chain connects TRBV27 to TRBJ2-2; a possible D gene is TRBD2 (5 bases). V lost 0 bases, J lost 6 bases, and 5 bases lay in between. CDR1 and CDR2 from the germline V gene are MNHEY and SMNVEV (reference sequence). CDR3 length: 13 amino acids. Written as DNA, the CDR3 is TGTGCCAGCAGTTTATCTAGCGCCGGGGAGCTGTTTTTT. It translates to CASSLSSAGELFF.

The table lists this clonotype with a few counts. The rearrangement uses TRBV6-5 and TRBJ2-1; TRBD1 or TRBD2 may be the D gene (5 bases each). Germline CDR1 is MNHEY and CDR2 is SVGAGI. The CDR3 extends over 15 amino acids. The V and J ends lost 6 bases and 0 bases respectively, with 12 bases between them. CDR3 residues: CASRGTRSSYNEQFF. Written as DNA, the CDR3 is TGTGCCAGCAGAGGGACGCGGAGCTCCTACAATGAGCAGTTCTTC.

The chain has TRBV9 and TRBJ2-1; D might be TRBD1 (6 bases). The CDR3 extends over 15 amino acids. CDR1 and CDR2 from the germline V gene are SGDLS and YYNGEE. The ends were cut back, 2 bases at V and 3 bases at J, with 12 bases in the middle. In nucleotides, the CDR3 is TGTGCCAGCAGCGTGTCAGGGGCTTACTACAATGAGCAGTTCTTC. It is translated as CASSVSGAYYNEQFF. Full variable domain (missing parts from reference TRBV9 and TRBJ2-1): DSGVTQTPKHLITATGQRVTLRCSPRSGDLSVYWYQQSLDQGLQFLIQYYNGEERAKGNILERFSAQQFPDLHSELNLSSLELGDSALYFCASSVSGAYYNEQFFGPGTRLTVL.

This chain joins TRBV27 and TRBJ1-5, with D hard to call. V was pared by 6 bases and J by 2 bases, with 8 bases between. CDR1 MNHEY and CDR2 SMNVEV come from the germline V gene (reference sequence). This CDR3 is 13 amino acids long. CDR3 region: CASRFSGNQPQHF. CDR3 in DNA: TGTGCCAGCAGATTCTCTGGCAATCAGCCCCAGCATTTT.

The rearrangement joins TRBV13 to TRBJ1-5; TRBD1 aligns across 7 bases. Trimming cost V 5 bases and J 6 bases; bases outside gene matches: 4. CDR1 is PRHDT, CDR2 FYEKMQ, per germline (reference sequence). This CDR3 contains 13 residues. The DNA for the CDR3 is TGTGCCAGCAGCGGCTACAGGGGTCAGCCCCAGCATTTT. Translating it yields CASSGYRGQPQHF.

In this sample, this clonotype turned up a few times. The chain couples TRBV7-9 to TRBJ2-1; D is uncertain. Per the germline V gene, CDR1 is SEHNR and CDR2 is FQNEAQ (reference sequence). V was trimmed by 0 bases and J by 8 bases, leaving 5 bases between them. The CDR3 has 12 residues. CDR3 sequence (DNA): TGTGCCAGCAGCTTAGCGCGAGATGAGCAGTTCTTC. Translation gives CASSLARDEQFF. Variable domain in full (rest from reference TRBV7-9 and TRBJ2-1): DTGVSQNPRHKITKRGQNVTFRCDPISEHNRLYWYRQTLGQGPEFLTYFQNEAQLEKSRLLSDRFSAERPKGSFSTLEIQRTEQGDSAMYLCASSLARDEQFFGPGTRLTVL.

This clonotype has more than one count but fewer than ten. The V and J genes are TRBV6-1 and TRBJ2-7, with no clear D. This CDR3 has 15 amino acids. CDR1 is MNHNS, CDR2 SASEGT, per germline. Trimming took off 3 bases at V and 3 bases at J, with 15 bases between the two ends. This CDR3 is CASSDVGNGFYEQYF. CDR3 in DNA: TGTGCCAGCAGTGATGTGGGAAATGGGTTCTACGAGCAGTACTTC.

Points on this clonotype: This may be a read error, as it is one base from a much larger clone. The chain combines TRBV7-2 with TRBJ2-7, with D hard to call. The germline gives CDR1 SGHTA, CDR2 FQGNSA. This CDR3 has 13 residues. The CDR3 here is CPSSYPADYEQYF. The CDR3 DNA follows: TGTCCCAGCAGCTATCCGGCAGACTACGAGCAGTACTTC.

The CDR3 loop is CSVQQGAICGYTF. The CDR3 DNA is TGCAGCGTTCAGCAGGGGGCTATCTGTGGCTACACCTTC. This chain links TRBV29-1 with TRBJ1-2, with TRBD1 matching over 8 bases. The germline CDR1 and CDR2 sequences are SQVTM and ANQGSEA. With 5 bases clipped from V and 7 bases from J, the junction kept 9 bases outside the gene matches. The CDR3 covers 13 residues.

The table lists this clonotype with a few counts. The V gene is TRBV4-1, the J gene TRBJ1-2; weak D call: TRBD1 (5 bases). The ends were cut back, 0 bases at V and 2 bases at J, with 10 bases in the middle. In germline, CDR1 is MGHRA, CDR2 YSYEKL. The CDR3 contains 15 residues. CDR3: CASSQEGVENYGYTF. CDR3 nucleotides: TGCGCCAGCAGCCAAGAGGGGGTAGAGAACTATGGCTACACCTTC.

This clonotype has more than one count but fewer than ten. CDR3: CAYRTGIPYEQYF. The CDR3 DNA follows: TGTGCCTACCGGACAGGGATCCCCTACGAGCAGTACTTC. This rearrangement joins TRBV6-1 to TRBJ2-7; TRBD1 agrees at 8 bases. CDR1 is MNHNS, CDR2 SASEGT, per germline. V lost 11 bases, J lost 2 bases, and 8 bases stayed unmatched. This CDR3 spans 13 amino acids.

This clonotype appeared a few times. The rearrangement uses TRBV6-2 or TRBV6-3 and TRBJ2-7; a possible D gene is TRBD1 (5 bases). Germline V gene data show CDR1 as MNHEY and CDR2 as SVGEGT. The CDR3 sequence is 11 residues long. V was cut by 8 bases and J by 2 bases, with 7 bases left in between. CDR3 nucleotides: TGTGCCAGCTGGGGCCCCTACGAGCAGTACTTC. It codes for CASWGPYEQYF.